Listed below are T cell receptor beta chains from one sample, sequenced in a study of blood T cells in healthy people across ages. TCRdb re-derived calls from the 5' RACE reads in MiXCR, one entry per CDR3 protein. The data contain hundreds of thousands of distinct CDR3 sequences, under 65% of them singletons. The source material was blood. These receptors originate from a woman older than 75 in good health. Each CDR3 is given with its conserved first and last residue. D genes are given only for firm matches. Expanded clones get a size class; other rows say once, few or many, or leave the size out.

clone size: NA
D gene: TRBD2
V gene: TRBV7-9
J gene: TRBJ2-7
CDR3 protein: CASSPLGGVSYEQYF
CDR3 DNA: TGTGCCAGCAGCCCCCTGGGGGGGGTCTCCTACGAGCAGTACTTC

clone size: many
D gene: NA
V gene: TRBV30
J gene: TRBJ2-7
CDR3 protein: CAWSRGFAYEQYF
CDR3 DNA: TGTGCCTGGAGTAGGGGGTTTGCGTACGAGCAGTACTTC

clone size: NA
D gene: TRBD2
V gene: TRBV28
J gene: TRBJ2-3
CDR3 protein: CASIYSGGPTDTQYF
CDR3 DNA: TGTGCCAGCATTTATAGCGGGGGGCCCACAGATACGCAGTATTTT

clone size: NA
D gene: TRBD1
V gene: TRBV7-9
J gene: TRBJ2-2
CDR3 protein: CASSLVGRDSKSTGELFF
CDR3 DNA: TGTGCCAGCAGCTTAGTTGGTCGGGACAGTAAGTCCACCGGGGAGCTGTTTTTT

clone size: NA
D gene: NA
V gene: TRBV20-1
J gene: TRBJ1-1
CDR3 protein: CSARGGDRNTEAFF
CDR3 DNA: TGCAGTGCTAGAGGGGGGGATAGGAACACTGAAGCTTTCTTT

clone size: NA
D gene: TRBD2
V gene: TRBV6-6
J gene: TRBJ2-1
CDR3 protein: CASSYSREGNNEQFF
CDR3 DNA: TGTGCCAGCAGTTACTCGCGGGAGGGCAACAATGAGCAGTTCTTC

clone size: many
D gene: NA
V gene: TRBV3-1
J gene: TRBJ2-7
CDR3 protein: CASSQGAGTSYEQYF
CDR3 DNA: TGTGCCAGCAGCCAAGGAGCAGGGACCTCCTACGAGCAGTACTTC

clone size: many
D gene: NA
V gene: TRBV18
J gene: TRBJ2-3
CDR3 protein: CASSPLPGDATDTQYF
CDR3 DNA: TGTGCCAGCTCACCGCTCCCGGGAGACGCAACAGATACGCAGTATTTT

clone size: NA
D gene: NA
V gene: TRBV15
J gene: TRBJ2-5
CDR3 protein: CATSRSRQVSGEQYF
CDR3 DNA: TGTGCCACCAGCAGGAGCCGGCAGGTTTCGGGTGAGCAGTACTTC

clone size: NA
D gene: TRBD2
V gene: TRBV7-2
J gene: TRBJ2-7
CDR3 protein: CASSLFSSTSGKSHEQYF
CDR3 DNA: TGTGCCAGCAGCTTATTCTCCTCGACTAGCGGGAAGTCCCACGAGCAGTACTTC

clone size: once
D gene: NA
V gene: TRBV12-3/TRBV12-4
J gene: TRBJ2-6
CDR3 protein: CASNVGVTNVLTF
CDR3 DNA: TGTGCCAGCAACGTAGGAGTAACCAACGTCCTGACTTTC

clone size: few
D gene: NA
V gene: TRBV2
J gene: TRBJ1-1
CDR3 protein: CASSEALQAFF
CDR3 DNA: TGTGCCAGCAGTGAAGCGCTTCAAGCTTTCTTT

clone size: few
D gene: NA
V gene: TRBV24-1
J gene: TRBJ2-3
CDR3 protein: CATEGPAANTQYF
CDR3 DNA: TGTGCCACCGAGGGACCCGCGGCCAATACGCAGTATTTT

clone size: NA
D gene: TRBD1
V gene: TRBV7-9
J gene: TRBJ2-1
CDR3 protein: CASRWTGASDEQFF
CDR3 DNA: TGTGCCAGCAGGTGGACAGGGGCGTCAGATGAGCAGTTCTTC

clone size: few
D gene: NA
V gene: TRBV5-1
J gene: TRBJ2-3
CDR3 protein: CASSIYLRGADTQYF
CDR3 DNA: TGCGCCAGCAGCATCTACCTGCGGGGCGCAGATACGCAGTATTTT

clone size: NA
D gene: NA
V gene: TRBV20-1
J gene: TRBJ1-4
CDR3 protein: CSAAPLGTTNEKLFF
CDR3 DNA: TGCAGTGCTGCCCCCCTGGGGACAACTAATGAAAAACTGTTTTTT

clone size: NA
D gene: NA
V gene: TRBV29-1
J gene: TRBJ2-3
CDR3 protein: CSVKRLFTDTQYF
CDR3 DNA: TGCAGCGTTAAGCGGTTATTCACAGATACGCAGTATTTT

clone size: many
D gene: TRBD1
V gene: TRBV20-1
J gene: TRBJ2-5
CDR3 protein: CSAPGQRTLHETQYF
CDR3 DNA: TGCAGTGCTCCGGGACAGAGGACCCTCCACGAGACCCAGTACTTC

clone size: many
D gene: TRBD1
V gene: TRBV9
J gene: TRBJ1-1
CDR3 protein: CASSVTTGGETAFF
CDR3 DNA: TGTGCCAGCAGCGTAACCACAGGGGGCGAAACGGCTTTCTTT

clone size: NA
D gene: NA
V gene: TRBV2
J gene: TRBJ2-3
CDR3 protein: CASSSWGVQYF
CDR3 DNA: TGTGCCAGCAGTTCCTGGGGTGTGCAGTATTTT

clone size: few
D gene: TRBD2
V gene: TRBV20-1
J gene: TRBJ2-7
CDR3 protein: CSAELAGPYEQYF
CDR3 DNA: TGCAGTGCCGAGCTAGCGGGGCCCTACGAGCAGTACTTC

clone size: NA
D gene: NA
V gene: TRBV18
J gene: TRBJ2-1
CDR3 protein: CASSPPVVYNEQFF
CDR3 DNA: TGTGCCAGCTCACCACCGGTAGTTTACAATGAGCAGTTCTTC

clone size: NA
D gene: NA
V gene: TRBV27
J gene: TRBJ1-5
CDR3 protein: CASSLSRVGGVQHF
CDR3 DNA: TGTGCCAGCAGTTTAAGTCGGGTCGGGGGTGTCCAGCATTTT

clone size: many
D gene: TRBD2
V gene: TRBV29-1
J gene: TRBJ2-5
CDR3 protein: CSVAPPGLAGVETQYF
CDR3 DNA: TGCAGCGTTGCCCCACCAGGACTAGCGGGAGTTGAGACCCAGTACTTC

clone size: NA
D gene: NA
V gene: TRBV29-1
J gene: TRBJ1-1
CDR3 protein: CSGKKGMNTEAFF
CDR3 DNA: TGCAGCGGGAAGAAGGGTATGAACACTGAAGCTTTCTTT

clone size: many
D gene: NA
V gene: TRBV5-5
J gene: TRBJ1-6
CDR3 protein: CASSFSPTYNSPLHF
CDR3 DNA: TGTGCCAGCAGCTTTAGTCCAACCTATAATTCACCCCTCCACTTT

clone size: NA
D gene: TRBD1
V gene: TRBV7-2
J gene: TRBJ1-1
CDR3 protein: CASKRPGQGLSGTEAFF
CDR3 DNA: TGTGCCAGCAAAAGACCGGGACAGGGATTGAGTGGGACTGAAGCTTTCTTT

clone size: many
D gene: NA
V gene: TRBV14
J gene: TRBJ2-5
CDR3 protein: CASSPHRDQETQYF
CDR3 DNA: TGTGCCAGCAGCCCCCACCGGGACCAAGAGACCCAGTACTTC

clone size: many
D gene: TRBD1
V gene: TRBV2
J gene: TRBJ2-3
CDR3 protein: CASSVDRADTQYF
CDR3 DNA: TGTGCCAGCAGTGTAGACAGGGCAGATACGCAGTATTTT

clone size: NA
D gene: NA
V gene: TRBV5-1
J gene: TRBJ2-7
CDR3 protein: CASSTGQTYEQYF
CDR3 DNA: TGCGCCAGCAGCACCGGACAGACCTACGAGCAGTACTTC

clone size: NA
D gene: NA
V gene: TRBV12-3/TRBV12-4
J gene: TRBJ1-2
CDR3 protein: CASSLQDLGGYTF
CDR3 DNA: TGTGCCAGCAGTTTACAGGATCTGGGTGGCTACACCTTC

clone size: NA
D gene: NA
V gene: TRBV28
J gene: TRBJ2-6
CDR3 protein: CASRGLPGANVLTF
CDR3 DNA: TGTGCCAGCAGGGGGCTACCTGGGGCCAACGTCCTGACTTTC